This T cell receptor (beta chain) was recovered during a study of T cell responses to AZD1222 COVID-19 vaccine. General study points: Spike-specific TCR breadth and depth both grew after two AZD1222 doses.

This CDR3 is built from 16 residues. Per the germline V gene, CDR1 is MNHEY and CDR2 is SVGAGI. With V trimmed by 4 bases and J by 6 bases, 8 bases remained unmatched. Sequencing was performed with immunoSEQ multiplex PCR; in TCRdb, only in-frame clones are kept and a portion is missing. The sample holds 150,000 or so clones, roughly 92% seen once. As concerns this clone: Antigen unknown.

V gene TRBV6-5 combines with J gene TRBJ1-5, with 11 bases fitting TRBD1. The sequence came from an adult who received the AZD1222 COVID-19 vaccine. Sequencing used peripheral blood, obtained 28 days after the second AZD1222 dose. The CDR3 region has the DNA TGTGCCAGCAGTTCCCCGGACAGGGGGCTCGCTCAGCCCCAGCATTTT. This sequence encodes CASSSPDRGLAQPQHF.